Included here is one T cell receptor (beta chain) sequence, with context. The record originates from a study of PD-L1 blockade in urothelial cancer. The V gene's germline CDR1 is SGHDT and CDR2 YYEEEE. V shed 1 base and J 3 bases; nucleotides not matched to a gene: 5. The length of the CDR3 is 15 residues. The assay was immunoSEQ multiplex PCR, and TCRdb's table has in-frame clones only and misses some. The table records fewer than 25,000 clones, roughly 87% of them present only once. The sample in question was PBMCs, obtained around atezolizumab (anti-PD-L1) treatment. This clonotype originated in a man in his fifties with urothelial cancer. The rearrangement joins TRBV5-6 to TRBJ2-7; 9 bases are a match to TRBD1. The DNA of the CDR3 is TGTGCCAGCAGCTTGACGGGACAGGGCGGCTACGAGCAGTACTTC. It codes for CASSLTGQGGYEQYF.